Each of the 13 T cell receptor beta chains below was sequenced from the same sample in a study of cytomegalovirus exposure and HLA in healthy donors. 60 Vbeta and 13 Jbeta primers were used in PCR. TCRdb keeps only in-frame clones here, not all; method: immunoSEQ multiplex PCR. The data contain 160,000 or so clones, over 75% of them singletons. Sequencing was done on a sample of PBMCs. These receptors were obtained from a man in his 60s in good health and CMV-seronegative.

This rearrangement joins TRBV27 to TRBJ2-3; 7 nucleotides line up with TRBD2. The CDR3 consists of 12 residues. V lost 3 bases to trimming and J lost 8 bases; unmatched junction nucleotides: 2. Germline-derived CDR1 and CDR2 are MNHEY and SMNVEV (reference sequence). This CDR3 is CASSFGEGTQYF. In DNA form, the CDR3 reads TGTGCCAGCAGTTTCGGGGAGGGTACGCAGTATTTT.

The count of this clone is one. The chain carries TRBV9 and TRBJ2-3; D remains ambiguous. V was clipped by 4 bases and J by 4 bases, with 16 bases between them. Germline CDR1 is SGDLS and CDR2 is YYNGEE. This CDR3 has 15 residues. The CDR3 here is CASSFRSNLADTQYF. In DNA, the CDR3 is TGTGCCAGCAGCTTCAGGTCGAATTTGGCAGATACGCAGTATTTT.

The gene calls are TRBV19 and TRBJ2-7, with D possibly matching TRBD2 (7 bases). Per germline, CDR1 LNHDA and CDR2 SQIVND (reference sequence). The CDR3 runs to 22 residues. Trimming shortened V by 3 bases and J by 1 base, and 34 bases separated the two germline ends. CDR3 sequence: CASSIRGARDIHPETRSYEQYF. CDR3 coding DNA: TGTGCCAGTAGTATCCGGGGGGCAAGGGACATACACCCGGAGACAAGGTCCTACGAGCAGTACTTC.

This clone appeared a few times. The CDR3: CASELGGNTEAFF. CDR3 coding DNA: TGTGCCAGCGAGTTGGGGGGGAACACTGAAGCTTTCTTT. This chain uses TRBV2 with TRBJ1-1; tentative D call: TRBD1 (5 bases). The CDR3 length is 13 residues. V lost 8 bases and J lost 1, with 11 bases in between. Germline CDR1 reads SNHLY; CDR2 reads FYNNEI.

The CDR3 DNA follows: TGTGCCAGCAGCTTAGGCGGGGACAGCCAAGAGACCCAGTACTTC. It translates to CASSLGGDSQETQYF. The V and J genes are TRBV11-3 and TRBJ2-5; D is possibly TRBD1 (7 bases). CDR3 size: 15 residues. Between the trimmed V and J ends, which lost 1 base and 1 base, there was a span of 10 bases. CDR1 and CDR2 (germline): SGHNT, YENEEA. Filled out from reference TRBV11-3 and TRBJ2-5, the complete variable domain reads EAGVVQSPRYKIIEKKQPVAFWCNPISGHNTLYWYLQNLGQGPELLIRYENEEAVDDSQLPKDRFSAERLKGVDSTLKIQPAELGDSAVYLCASSLGGDSQETQYFGPGTRLLVL.

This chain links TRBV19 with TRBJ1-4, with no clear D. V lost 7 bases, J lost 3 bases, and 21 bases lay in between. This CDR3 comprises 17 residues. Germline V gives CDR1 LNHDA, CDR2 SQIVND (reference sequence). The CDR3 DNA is TGTGCCAGTAACCCTTGGAGGGATGCCGGGGCTAATGAAAAACTGTTTTTT. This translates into CASNPWRDAGANEKLFF.

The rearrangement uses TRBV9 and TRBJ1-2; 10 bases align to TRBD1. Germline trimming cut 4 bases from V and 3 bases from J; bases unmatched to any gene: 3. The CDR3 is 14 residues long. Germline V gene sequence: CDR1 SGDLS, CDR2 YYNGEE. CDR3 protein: CASSFGQGDYGYTF. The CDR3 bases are TGTGCCAGCAGCTTCGGACAGGGGGACTATGGCTACACCTTC.

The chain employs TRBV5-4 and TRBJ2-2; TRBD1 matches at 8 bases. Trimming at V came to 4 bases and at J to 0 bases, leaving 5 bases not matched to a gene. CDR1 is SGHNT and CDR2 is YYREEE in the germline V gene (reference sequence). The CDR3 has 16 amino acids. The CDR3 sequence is CASSPRDRSNTGELFF. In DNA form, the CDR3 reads TGTGCCAGCAGCCCCCGGGACAGGTCGAACACCGGGGAGCTGTTTTTT.

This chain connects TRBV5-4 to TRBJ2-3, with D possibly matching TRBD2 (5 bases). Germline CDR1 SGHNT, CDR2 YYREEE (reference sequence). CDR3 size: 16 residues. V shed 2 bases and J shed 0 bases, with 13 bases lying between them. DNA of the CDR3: TGTGCCAGCAGCTTCGCTAGGACTTCTAGCACAGATACGCAGTATTTT. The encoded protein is CASSFARTSSTDTQYF.

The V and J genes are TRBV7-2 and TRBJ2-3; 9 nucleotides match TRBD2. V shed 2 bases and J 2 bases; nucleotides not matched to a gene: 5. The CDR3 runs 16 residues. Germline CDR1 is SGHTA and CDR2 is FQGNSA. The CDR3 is CASSLNPSGVTDTQYF. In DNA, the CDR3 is TGTGCCAGCAGCTTAAATCCTAGCGGGGTCACAGATACGCAGTATTTT.

The CDR3 sequence: CASSLDLRAYEQYF. CDR3 in DNA: TGTGCCAGCAGCTTAGACCTCCGGGCCTACGAGCAGTACTTC. The V and J genes are TRBV7-9 and TRBJ2-7; D is unresolved. The CDR3 totals 14 residues. Trimming cost V 1 base and J 2 bases, with 9 bases left between them. In germline, CDR1 is SEHNR, CDR2 FQNEAQ (reference sequence).

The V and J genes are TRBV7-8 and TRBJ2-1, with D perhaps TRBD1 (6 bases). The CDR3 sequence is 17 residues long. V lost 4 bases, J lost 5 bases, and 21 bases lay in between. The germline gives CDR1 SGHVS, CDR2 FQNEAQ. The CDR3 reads CASSWFPPRGRDNEQFF. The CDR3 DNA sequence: TGTGCCAGCAGCTGGTTTCCCCCTAGGGGGAGAGACAATGAGCAGTTCTTC.

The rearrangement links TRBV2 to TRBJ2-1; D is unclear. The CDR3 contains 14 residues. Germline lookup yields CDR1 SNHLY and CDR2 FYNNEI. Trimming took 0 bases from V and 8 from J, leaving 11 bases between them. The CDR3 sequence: CASSEASRVDEQFF. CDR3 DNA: TGTGCCAGCAGTGAAGCGAGTCGGGTTGATGAGCAGTTCTTC.